These 32 T cell receptor beta chains originate from one sample sequenced in a study of a mutant IDH1 vaccine in newly diagnosed glioma. As to time point: week 35, safety follow-up. Vaccination used 300 ug of mutant IDH1 20-mer peptide per dose, with topical imiquimod. Clones were sequenced by immunoSEQ multiplex PCR, and TCRdb holds only the in-frame ones, with some missing. The repertoire holds 50,000 to 65,000 clones, approximately 87% seen once, with roughly 1.5% in the top ten. Which antigens these TCRs recognize remains unknown. This specimen was PBMCs, taken from a glioma patient whose treatment included an IDH1 peptide vaccine. Every receptor here comes from a man in his forties with glioma.

The chain combines TRBV5-4 with TRBJ2-7; TRBD2 matches 13 bases. The CDR3 runs to 13 residues. J was trimmed by 13 bases and V by 4 bases; bases with no gene match: 8. CDR1 is SGHNT, CDR2 YYREEE, per germline (reference sequence). CDR3 sequence (DNA): TGTGCCAGCAGCACCCTGGGGACTAGCGGGACCTACTTC. Protein sequence: CASSTLGTSGTYF.

The rearrangement uses TRBV4-2 and TRBJ2-7; possible D gene TRBD1, 6 bases. V was clipped by 7 bases and J by 6 bases, with 13 bases between them. Germline assignment: CDR1 LGHNA and CDR2 YNFKEQ. This CDR3 has 12 amino acids. The chain's CDR3 is CASTNTGSEQYF. The CDR3, as DNA: TGTGCCAGCACCAATACAGGGTCCGAGCAGTACTTC.

The chain uses TRBV18 and TRBJ1-2; 7 nucleotides line up with TRBD1. The junction had 6 bases not matched to a gene; V was cut back by 6 bases and J by 5 bases. Germline CDR1 is KGHSH and CDR2 is LQKENI. The CDR3 length is 13 residues. The CDR3 DNA is TGTGCCAGCTCCGACAGGGATTGGTATGGCTACACCTTC. This encodes CASSDRDWYGYTF.

This clone has only a few counts. The rearrangement uses TRBV19 and TRBJ2-1; 12 positions match TRBD2. This CDR3 contains 15 residues. After removal of 7 bases from V and 10 bases from J, the junction contained 11 bases not matched to a gene. Looked up from germline, CDR1 is LNHDA and CDR2 is SQIVND (reference sequence). CDR3 DNA sequence: TGTGCCAGTACTCTCGGGACTAGCGGGTTCGACGAGCAGTTCTTC. Protein product: CASTLGTSGFDEQFF.

The gene calls are TRBV5-6 and TRBJ2-3; 8 positions match TRBD2. The CDR3 spans 19 residues. The V segment lost 0 bases and the J segment 0 bases; nucleotides outside the gene matches: 12. The germline CDR1 and CDR2 sequences are SGHDT and YYEEEE. CDR3 nucleotide sequence: TGTGCCAGCAGCTTGGACGGAGCGGGAGATTGGGGGAGCACAGATACGCAGTATTTT. The encoded protein is CASSLDGAGDWGSTDTQYF.

The chain carries TRBV5-4 and TRBJ2-3, with 10 positions matching TRBD1. Trimming cost V 4 bases and J 3 bases; bases outside gene matches: 2. From germline, CDR1 is SGHNT and CDR2 YYREEE (reference sequence). CDR3 size: 14 residues. The DNA of the CDR3 is TGTGCCAGCAGCAGACAGGGGGCTACAGATACGCAGTATTTT. Protein: CASSRQGATDTQYF.

The chain carries TRBV2 and TRBJ2-2; tentative D call: TRBD1 (6 bases). Between the trimmed V and J ends, which lost 6 bases and 8 bases, there was a span of 13 bases. Germline assignment: CDR1 SNHLY and CDR2 FYNNEI. The length of the CDR3 is 13 residues. The CDR3 sequence is CASRETGKGELFF. CDR3 nucleotide sequence: TGTGCCAGCAGGGAAACAGGGAAGGGGGAGCTGTTTTTT.

The rearrangement uses TRBV29-1 and TRBJ2-1; 10 nucleotides match TRBD2. The germline CDR1 and CDR2 sequences are SQVTM and ANQGSEA. The CDR3 has 14 amino acids. The V segment lost 7 bases and the J segment 0 bases; nucleotides outside the gene matches: 3. CDR3 in amino acids: CSGRLAGSYNEQFF. CDR3 DNA: TGCAGCGGGAGACTAGCGGGCTCCTACAATGAGCAGTTCTTC.

The chain uses TRBV7-6 and TRBJ2-2; TRBD2 matches 10 bases. Losses at the gene ends were 6 bases for V and 5 bases for J; bases not matched to a gene: 9. The germline V gene encodes CDR1 SGHVS and CDR2 FNYEAQ. The CDR3 sequence is 16 residues long. Here the CDR3 DNA reads TGTGCCAGCAGTCCAGGAGCGGGAGGGTATACCGGGGAGCTGTTTTTT. Amino acid sequence: CASSPGAGGYTGELFF.

The chain links TRBV25-1 to TRBJ2-7; 11 nucleotides agree with TRBD1. CDR1 and CDR2 (germline): MGHDK, SYGVNS. V gave up 3 bases and J gave up 3 bases; unmatched junction bases: 4. The CDR3 covers 15 residues. CDR3: CASSDPGQGVYEQYF. CDR3 bases: TGTGCCAGCAGTGATCCGGGACAGGGGGTCTACGAGCAGTACTTC.

The chain carries TRBV15 and TRBJ2-5, with 8 bases aligning to TRBD1. The germline V gene has CDR1 LNHNV and CDR2 YYDKDF (reference sequence). The junction had 6 bases not matched to a gene; V was cut back by 1 base and J by 5 bases. The CDR3 totals 15 residues. The CDR3 nucleotides are TGTGCCACCAGCAGAGCGGACAGGGTCTTGGAGACCCAGTACTTC. This encodes CATSRADRVLETQYF.

This CDR3 reads CASSMKAGTEAFF. The CDR3 nucleotides are TGTGCCAGTAGTATGAAGGCGGGGACTGAAGCTTTCTTT. This chain links TRBV19 with TRBJ1-1; no firm D call. This CDR3 is built from 13 residues. Per the germline V gene, CDR1 is LNHDA and CDR2 is SQIVND (reference sequence). V lost 3 bases to trimming and J lost 5 bases, with 10 bases between them. The full variable domain, completed using reference TRBV19 and TRBJ1-1, is DGGITQSPKYLFRKEGQNVTLSCEQNLNHDAMYWYRQDPGQGLRLIYYSQIVNDFQKGDIAEGYSVSREKKESFPLTVTSAQKNPTAFYLCASSMKAGTEAFFGQGTRLTVV.

V gene TRBV5-1 combines with J gene TRBJ1-3; maybe TRBD1 (6 bases). Between the trimmed V and J ends, which lost 2 bases and 4 bases, there was a span of 10 bases. Germline lookup yields CDR1 SGHRS and CDR2 YFSETQ. This CDR3 region has 14 residues. The CDR3 DNA follows: TGCGCCAGCAGCTTCGGGGGCGGCGGAAACACCATATATTTT. It yields the protein CASSFGGGGNTIYF.

The chain recombines TRBV2 with TRBJ2-7, with D perhaps matching TRBD1 (6 bases). The CDR3 is 14 residues long. Deletions cut 6 bases from V and 3 bases from J, with 15 bases between. Germline assignment: CDR1 SNHLY and CDR2 FYNNEI. Here the CDR3 DNA reads TGTGCCAGCAGCAAGAGGGGGATTGACTACGAGCAGTACTTC. Translation gives CASSKRGIDYEQYF.

This sequence joins TRBV11-2 and TRBJ1-1; D not resolved. This CDR3 spans 15 amino acids. Germline CDR1 and CDR2: SGHAT and FQNNGV. Trimming shortened V by 3 bases and J by 0 bases, and 11 bases separated the two germline ends. CDR3: CASSLTDRLNTEAFF. The CDR3 DNA follows: TGTGCCAGCAGCTTGACCGACCGATTGAACACTGAAGCTTTCTTT.

The rearrangement uses TRBV7-9 and TRBJ1-1; D is unclear. CDR3 length: 15 residues. V lost 1 base and J 4 bases, leaving 13 bases between the germline ends. The germline CDR1 and CDR2 sequences are SEHNR and FQNEAQ (reference sequence). The CDR3 sequence: CASSLDYITGTEAFF. DNA of the CDR3: TGTGCCAGCAGCTTAGACTACATAACGGGCACTGAAGCTTTCTTT.

The chain has TRBV5-5 and TRBJ2-5; D is unresolved. This CDR3 region has 12 residues. Germline values: CDR1 SGHKS, CDR2 YYEKEE (reference sequence). V lost 4 bases and J 2 bases, leaving 6 bases between the germline ends. The CDR3 DNA sequence: TGTGCCAGCAGCCGGGCACAAGAGACCCAGTACTTC. This gives the protein CASSRAQETQYF.

The chain joins TRBV6-1 to TRBJ2-4; D may match TRBD1 or TRBD2 (6 bases each). V was clipped by 1 base and J by 6 bases, with 16 bases between them. CDR1 MNHNS and CDR2 SASEGT come from the germline V gene. The CDR3 consists of 16 residues. CDR3: CASSEGGAGRLNIQYF. The CDR3 nucleotides are TGTGCCAGCAGTGAAGGGGGGGCGGGGAGACTAAACATTCAGTACTTC.

Regarding this clone: Other DNA sequences in this specimen translate into the identical CDR3. The J gene is TRBJ2-7, the V gene TRBV6-1; D remains ambiguous. Trimming stripped 2 bases from V and 4 bases from J, with 3 bases between. CDR1 is MNHNS and CDR2 is SASEGT in the germline V gene. This CDR3 region has 11 residues. The CDR3 reads CASSERYEQYF. The CDR3 nucleotides are TGTGCCAGCAGTGAACGTTACGAGCAGTACTTC.

This clone was picked up a small number of times. The chain is built from TRBV29-1 and TRBJ2-7; TRBD1 or TRBD2 may be the D gene (5 bases each). Germline-derived CDR1 and CDR2 are SQVTM and ANQGSEA. This CDR3 spans 14 amino acids. The V and J ends lost 6 bases and 0 bases respectively, with 15 bases between them. CDR3 residues: CSVGPGPDSYEQYF. CDR3 DNA sequence: TGCAGCGTGGGGCCGGGACCCGACTCCTACGAGCAGTACTTC.

V gene TRBV2 combines with J gene TRBJ1-2, with D tentatively TRBD1 (6 bases). Trimming took off 6 bases at V and 1 base at J, with 12 bases between the two ends. The CDR3 sequence is 14 residues long. Germline V CDR1 and CDR2: SNHLY, FYNNEI. DNA of the CDR3: TGTGCCAGCAGACAGGGTTTTAGTAACTATGGCTACACCTTC. It is translated as CASRQGFSNYGYTF.

The genes are TRBV7-2 and TRBJ2-2; maybe TRBD2 (5 bases). The CDR3 runs 15 residues. CDR1 and CDR2 (germline): SGHTA, FQGNSA. V shed 7 bases and J shed 2 bases, with 14 bases lying between them. CDR3 in DNA: TGTGCCAGCACCCTGGGAGCGAGAAACACCGGGGAGCTGTTTTTT. Its protein product is CASTLGARNTGELFF.

This sequence joins TRBV28 and TRBJ1-5; 9 positions match TRBD1. The CDR3 is made up of 15 amino acids. With V trimmed by 8 bases and J by 4 bases, 9 bases remained unmatched. Germline CDR1 and CDR2: MDHEN and SYDVKM. The CDR3 loop reads CASGVRDRVNQPQHF. The CDR3 DNA reads as TGTGCCAGCGGGGTGAGGGACAGGGTGAATCAGCCCCAGCATTTT.

The chain's CDR3 is CASSQGAGAQETQYF. The DNA of the CDR3 is TGTGCCAGCAGCCAAGGAGCGGGAGCTCAAGAGACCCAGTACTTC. The genes are TRBV14 and TRBJ2-5, with TRBD2 matching 8 bases. The J segment lost 2 bases and the V segment lost 1 base, leaving 3 bases of the junction unmatched. Germline V gene lookup returns CDR1 SGHDN and CDR2 FVKESK. The CDR3 loop spans 15 amino acids.

V and J are TRBV7-9 and TRBJ1-2; tentatively, D is TRBD1 (6 bases). V was pared by 4 bases and J by 5 bases, with 14 bases between. CDR3 length: 14 amino acids. CDR1 and CDR2 from the germline V gene are SEHNR and FQNEAQ (reference sequence). This CDR3 reads CASSSRGAGYGYTF. As DNA, the CDR3 is TGTGCCAGCAGCTCCCGGGGGGCTGGATATGGCTACACCTTC.

J is TRBJ2-5 and V is TRBV10-3; D is ambiguous. V was shortened by 2 bases and J by 1 base, with 14 bases between the two germline ends. The CDR3 spans 16 residues. CDR1 and CDR2 from the germline V gene are ENHRY and SYGVKD. As DNA, the CDR3 is TGTGCCATCAGTGAGATTTCATTTGGCCTCCAAGAGACCCAGTACTTC. Translated, it gives CAISEISFGLQETQYF.

The table lists this clone with a count of one. This chain connects TRBV7-2 to TRBJ2-1; the match to TRBD2 covers 7 bases. There are 14 residues in the CDR3. Germline V gene sequence: CDR1 SGHTA, CDR2 FQGNSA. V trimming: 4 bases; J trimming: 7 bases; junction bases outside the gene matches: 7. The CDR3: CASSSASGKNEQFF. The CDR3 DNA reads TGTGCCAGCAGCTCAGCGAGCGGGAAGAATGAGCAGTTCTTC.

V and J are TRBV27 and TRBJ2-7; 9 bases map to TRBD2. The CDR3 spans 15 residues. Germline V gives CDR1 MNHEY, CDR2 SMNVEV (reference sequence). Trimming took 2 bases from V and 7 from J; bases not matched to a gene: 9. CDR3 coding DNA: TGTGCCAGCAGTTTAAAGGGCGGGAGGGTCCAGGAGCAGTACTTC. It is translated as CASSLKGGRVQEQYF.

This sequence joins TRBV9 and TRBJ1-1; 8 bases map to TRBD1. V shed 2 bases and J 1 base; nucleotides not matched to a gene: 7. The CDR3 loop spans 16 amino acids. Germline V gene lookup returns CDR1 SGDLS and CDR2 YYNGEE. CDR3 sequence reads: CASSVHAGQENTEAFF. The CDR3 DNA sequence: TGTGCCAGCAGCGTCCACGCGGGACAGGAGAACACTGAAGCTTTCTTT.

The V call is TRBV5-6, the J call TRBJ2-3, with a tentative D call TRBD1 (5 bases). V lost 4 bases and J lost 1, with 25 bases in between. The CDR3 totals 19 residues. Germline loops: CDR1 SGHDT, CDR2 YYEEEE. DNA of the CDR3: TGTGCCAGCAGCCCCGCTCGACAGCTGTGGATACGACGCACAGATACGCAGTATTTT. Translation gives CASSPARQLWIRRTDTQYF.

The rearrangement uses TRBV6-5 and TRBJ2-7; TRBD1 is a possible D gene (6 bases). Trimming took off 0 bases at V and 5 bases at J, with 11 bases between the two ends. Looked up from germline, CDR1 is MNHEY and CDR2 is SVGAGI. CDR3 length equals 14 residues. This chain's CDR3 is CASSYSRTANEQYF. CDR3 coding DNA: TGTGCCAGCAGTTACTCCAGGACAGCAAACGAGCAGTACTTC.

V is TRBV11-3 and J is TRBJ2-2; maybe TRBD1 (6 bases). The germline V gene encodes CDR1 SGHNT and CDR2 YENEEA. Trimming left V 2 bases short and J 4 bases short, with 8 bases between. The CDR3 runs to 14 residues. CDR3 sequence reads: CASSLKTGTGELFF. The DNA of the CDR3 is TGTGCCAGCAGCTTAAAGACAGGCACCGGGGAGCTGTTTTTT. Full variable domain (remainder filled in from reference TRBV11-3 and TRBJ2-2): EAGVVQSPRYKIIEKKQPVAFWCNPISGHNTLYWYLQNLGQGPELLIRYENEEAVDDSQLPKDRFSAERLKGVDSTLKIQPAELGDSAVYLCASSLKTGTGELFFGEGSRLTVL.